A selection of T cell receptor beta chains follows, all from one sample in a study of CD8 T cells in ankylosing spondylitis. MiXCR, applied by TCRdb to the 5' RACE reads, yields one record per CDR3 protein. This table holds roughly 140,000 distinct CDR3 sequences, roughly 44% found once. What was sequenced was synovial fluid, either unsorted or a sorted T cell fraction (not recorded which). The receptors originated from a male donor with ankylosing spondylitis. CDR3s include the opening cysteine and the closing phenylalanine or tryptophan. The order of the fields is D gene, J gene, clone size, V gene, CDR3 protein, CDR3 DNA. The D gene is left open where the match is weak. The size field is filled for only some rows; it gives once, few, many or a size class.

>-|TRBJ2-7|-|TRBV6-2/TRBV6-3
CASASDSYEQYF
TGTGCCAGCGCTTCAGACTCCTACGAGCAGTACTTC
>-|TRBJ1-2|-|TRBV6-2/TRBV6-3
CASSYSELWGYTF
TGTGCCAGCAGTTACTCGGAGTTATGGGGCTACACCTTC
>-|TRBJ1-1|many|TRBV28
CASTLRLRGGTEAFF
TGTGCCAGCACCCTTCGTCTTCGGGGAGGCACTGAAGCTTTCTTT
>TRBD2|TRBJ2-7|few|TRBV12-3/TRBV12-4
CASSLARIAGRHEQYF
TGTGCCAGCAGTTTAGCGCGGATAGCGGGAAGGCACGAGCAGTACTTC
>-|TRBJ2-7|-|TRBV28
CASSLGPGPPDEQYF
TGTGCCAGCAGTTTAGGGCCGGGCCCTCCGGACGAGCAGTACTTC
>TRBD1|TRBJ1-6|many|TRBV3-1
CASSQDRPGGFSPLHF
TGTGCCAGCAGCCAAGATAGGCCAGGGGGATTTTCACCCCTCCACTTT
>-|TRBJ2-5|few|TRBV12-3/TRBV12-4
CASSLVGTYQETQYF
TGTGCCAGCAGTTTAGTGGGGACCTACCAAGAGACCCAGTACTTC
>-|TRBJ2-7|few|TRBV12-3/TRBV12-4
CASSSSTDSYEQYF
TGTGCCAGCAGTTCATCGACCGACTCCTACGAGCAGTACTTC
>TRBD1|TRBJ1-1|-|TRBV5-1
CASSSPTGRNTEAFF
TGCGCCAGCAGCTCTCCGACAGGGAGGAACACTGAAGCTTTCTTT
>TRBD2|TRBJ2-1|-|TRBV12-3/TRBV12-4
CASSHSGRALTYNEQFF
TGTGCCAGCAGTCATAGCGGGAGGGCGTTGACCTACAATGAGCAGTTCTTC
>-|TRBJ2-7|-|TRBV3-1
CASSQESSLYFYEQYF
TGTGCCAGCAGCCAAGAAAGCAGTTTGTATTTCTACGAGCAGTACTTC
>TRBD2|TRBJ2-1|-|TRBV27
CASSLGTSGGNNEQFF
TGTGCCAGCAGTTTGGGGACTAGCGGGGGGAACAATGAGCAGTTCTTC
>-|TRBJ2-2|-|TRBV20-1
CSARDDGNTGELFF
TGCAGTGCTAGGGACGATGGGAACACCGGGGAGCTGTTTTTT
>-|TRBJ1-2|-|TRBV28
CASSFLYHRHGYTF
TGTGCCAGCAGTTTCCTTTATCATCGGCATGGCTACACCTTC
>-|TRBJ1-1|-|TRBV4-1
CASSQTSGIWNTEAFF
TGCGCCAGCAGCCAAACATCAGGAATTTGGAACACTGAAGCTTTCTTT
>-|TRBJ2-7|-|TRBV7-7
CASSPRLGVFGEQYF
TGTGCTAGCAGCCCACGACTCGGGGTTTTCGGCGAGCAGTACTTC
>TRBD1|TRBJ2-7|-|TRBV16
CASSPRDSYLEQYF
TGTGCCAGCAGCCCTCGGGACAGTTATTTAGAGCAGTACTTC